The source of this T cell receptor (beta chain) is a study of shared clonotypes between healthy human individuals (dated by TCRdb to 2020 to 2022). Regarding the study in general: A couple of women and a few men aged 18 to 49 years were included in the cohort. For each donor, CD4 naive and CD4 memory were each run on three plates, CD8 naive on two plates, and CD8 memory on one plate. Blood TCR repertoires of about 5 healthy adults were deeply sequenced to estimate repertoire size and the extent of clonotype sharing between individuals. To increase sequencing depth and limit assay-specific biases, TCR repertoire library preparation and sequencing were carried out by different laboratories using diverse techniques. Leukapheresis yielded between about 0.8 and 9.5 billion PBMCs per donor. Results and caveats for the whole study, not just this receptor: Even with the large sequencing depth, rarefaction of the sorted-subset datasets indicated that sequencing was incomplete. Only blood was sampled, and tissue TCR repertoires likely differ from those in blood. Larger estimated clonotype richness was generally found for naive subsets than for memory subsets. Sharing across a few donors was observed for around 4.8% of naive CD4, less than 4% of naive CD8, about 2.3% of memory CD4, and about 0.39% of memory CD8 clonotypes. Pairwise subsampling indicated that sequencing depth was expected to affect the degree of clonotype sharing among donors. Higher generation probabilities were observed for clonotypes shared by all four sorted-subset donors than for non-shared clonotypes. The genetic and exposure-history diversity represented was limited by the small number of donors.

Worth noting for this clone: Its specific antigen is unknown. Base qualities are not at hand, and no much larger clone is one base apart.

The CDR3 has 13 amino acids, counting the end cysteine and phenylalanine. Only CDR3 DNA is held: 39 bases, read in frame from base 1. Trimming leaves V shorter by 6 bases and J shorter by 2 bases, with the junction holding 2 bases beyond the gene matches. According to the germline V gene, CDR1 reads SNHLY and CDR2 reads FYNNEI. Healthy HIV-negative adults with no recently reported acute infections or vaccinations were included as donors. Every donor was a Caucasian adult residing in Nashville, Tennessee, USA. CD4+ T cells were enriched by magnetic negative selection; naive cells were then positively selected on CD45RA, and the negative fraction formed the memory subset. Blood was obtained by leukapheresis, after which PBMCs were separated by Ficoll-Histopaque density gradient centrifugation and cryopreserved in liquid nitrogen vapor phase. Analytical flow cytometry was used to check the purity and quantity of each magnetically sorted T cell population. From each sorted fraction, genomic DNA was isolated and quantified by UV absorbance on a Nanodrop 2000c.

Using the deep immunoSEQ assay, TCR CDR3 regions were amplified from genomic DNA by multiplex PCR. Extracted genomic DNA from each cell subset was spread evenly across all wells of several immunoSEQ 96-well plates, with each plate serving as a replicate. For sorted subsets, each replicate PCR was loaded with approximately 200 ng genomic DNA, equivalent to some 27,000 T cell genomes. Purified libraries were measured with a Qubit 3.0 fluorometer, size-checked on a Bioanalyzer 2100, and measured again with the KAPA Library Quantification kit. Every immunoSEQ 96-well plate was sequenced on a dedicated single-read 150-cycle Illumina NextSeq 550 flow cell. As for the original processing: The immunoSEQ output contained only junctional sequences without quality scores, so filtering could not match that applied to full-length reads. Sequences were annotated with PyIR, a Python wrapper for IgBLAST v1.9, and V/J genes and CDR3 were assigned using IMGT germline references. Any read was removed if the V/J assignment was weak (E-value above 1e-6), the CDR3 was missing, or the read contained stop codons, out-of-frame junctions, or ambiguous translated residues. V3J clonotypes were defined by identical inferred V gene, J gene, and CDR3 amino acid sequence. Percentage overlap between repertoires was computed as shared unique clonotypes divided by the size of the smaller repertoire. Repertoire richness was assessed with RTK rarefaction, the Chao1 estimator, and Recon v2.1 estimates of unobserved clonotypes. Generation probabilities were computed with OLGA for all TCRbeta clonotypes obtained by the gDNA method from several donors. This is the immuneACCESS table as TCRdb keeps it, with only in-frame sequences that have V and J called. A part of the clones is gone; compared with another copy, unresolved V genes explain less than half, and the rest is unexplained. V and J calls and clone size are given by that table; D and trimming were obtained from the DNA. The sample yields fewer than 400,000 clones; around 74% were counted once. Clones ranked in the top ten supply under 13% of the sample.

Sequenced sample: memory CD4+ T cells sorted from blood. Interpreted using the paper, the cell subset or site label stands for: CD45RA-negative fraction. This sequence originates from a man aged 30 to 45 in good health. The rearranged segments are TRBV2 and TRBJ1-1, and 8 junction bases match TRBD1. The nucleotides are TGTGCCAGCAGGGACAGGGCCAACACTGAAGCTTTCTTT. Its product reads: CASRDRANTEAFF.